This T cell receptor beta chain comes out of a study of cytomegalovirus exposure and HLA in healthy donors. Whole-study findings and limits: As was reported, the HLA-A and HLA-B alleles of most subjects were accurately predicted from TCR beta sequences.

It was with 60 Vbeta and 13 Jbeta primers that the PCR ran. Here immunoSEQ multiplex PCR was the method, and the copy in TCRdb shows in-frame clones only, minus some. Of 90,000 to 120,000 clones in the sample, about 70% were seen once. V shed 3 bases, J shed 6 bases, and the junction held 0 bases outside the gene matches. CDR3 length: 13 residues. Germline V gives CDR1 SGDLS, CDR2 YYNGEE. Comment on this clone: Its antigen is undetermined.

The sample was PBMCs. The source is a man aged 50-59 years in good health and CMV-seropositive. The chain couples TRBV9 to TRBJ2-3; 11 nucleotides line up with TRBD2. For the CDR3, the DNA is TGTGCCAGCAGCGGGACTAGCGGGGATACGCAGTATTTT. This codes for CASSGTSGDTQYF. Together with reference TRBV9 and TRBJ2-3, the CDR3 gives the full variable domain: DSGVTQTPKHLITATGQRVTLRCSPRSGDLSVYWYQQSLDQGLQFLIQYYNGEERAKGNILERFSAQQFPDLHSELNLSSLELGDSALYFCASSGTSGDTQYFGPGTRLTVL.